The present T cell receptor beta chain was sequenced within a study of neoadjuvant anti-PD-1 for oral cavity cancer. General observations from the study: Higher pretreatment blood Treg/Th17 ratios correlated with higher pretreatment blood and lower post-treatment tumor TCRbeta clonality.

Germline assignment: CDR1 MNHNY and CDR2 SVGAGI (reference sequence). The CDR3 is made up of 11 amino acids. Trimming cost V 4 bases and J 2 bases, with 3 bases left between them. TCRdb keeps only in-frame clones here, not all; method: immunoSEQ multiplex PCR. Seen here are about 20,000 clones, over 65% observed once, and the top ten hold more than 2.5%. A note on this clone: Antigen unknown.

The starting material was PBMCs, obtained before nivolumab (anti-PD-1) treatment. The gene calls are TRBV6-6 and TRBJ2-7; D remains unclear. The origin of this receptor is a person aged 35-79 years with oral cavity squamous cell carcinoma. The CDR3 sequence: CASSLTYEQYF. The CDR3, as DNA: TGTGCCAGCAGTTTAACCTACGAGCAGTACTTC.